Detailed here is one TCR beta chain. This sample is drawn from a study of blood T cell repertoires in COVID-19. Looking at the study overall: T cells, B-cell-depleted T cells, or PBMCs provided the cDNA or gDNA that served as material.

TCRdb's table, derived via immunoSEQ multiplex PCR, lists solely in-frame clones and lacks some. Altogether about 200,000 clones are present, approximately 85% being singletons, with the ten largest covering about 4.8%. Germline CDR1 and CDR2: SNHLY and FYNNEI. V lost 2 bases and J 5 bases, leaving 10 bases between the germline ends. This CDR3 is 14 amino acids long. This sequence originates from a woman aged 65 to 85 with COVID-19, enrolled during active disease. Sequenced material: peripheral blood. The chain carries TRBV2 and TRBJ2-4, with D perhaps TRBD1 (6 bases). The CDR3 spells CASSELRTENIQYF. CDR3 DNA: TGTGCCAGCAGTGAACTCCGGACAGAAAACATTCAGTACTTC.